This T cell receptor (beta chain) was identified during a study of neurological immune-mediated disorders. Regarding the study as a whole: Healthy controls had more TCR clonal expansion than multiple sclerosis, which showed the least, whereas HTLV-1-associated myelopathy showed the most. None of the CDR3 amino acid sequences of expanded clones recurred across subjects, suggesting private repertoires in all groups.

Synthesis of cDNA used 5'RACE (with 10-nucleotide random UMIs). TCRdb processed the 5' RACE reads anew with MiXCR; each CDR3 protein has one entry. The sample has about 62,000 distinct CDR3 sequences, around 3.8% seen once. CDR1 and CDR2 from the germline V gene are SEHNR and FQNEAQ (reference sequence). Trimming took off 4 bases at V and 0 bases at J, with 8 bases between the two ends. The CDR3 runs to 14 residues. Preparation of the unsorted libraries drew on 2 million PBMCs stored at -80 C. This clonotype occurred many times. What it recognizes is unknown. V and J are TRBV7-9 and TRBJ2-3, with D perhaps TRBD2 (6 bases). This TCR derives from a woman aged 45 to 65 with multiple sclerosis. The sample taken for sequencing was PBMCs. The DNA for the CDR3 is TGTGCCAGCAGCTGGGGGACTAGCACAGATACGCAGTATTTT. Translated: CASSWGTSTDTQYF.